These 25 T cell receptor beta chains were all obtained from the same sample, sequenced in a study of T cell changes during pregnancy in multiple sclerosis (dated by TCRdb to between 2018 and 2020). The library came from the immunoSEQ multiplex PCR assay. In TCRdb, the immuneACCESS table is reduced to in-frame sequences with V and J assigned. These tables do not hold every clone; where another copy was compared, an unresolved V gene accounts for under half, and the others remain unexplained. Across this sample there are some 63,000 clones, with around nine tenths seen only once. The ten largest account for roughly 0.85% of the sample. Source: peripheral blood, taken before pregnancy. Receptors originate from a female donor with multiple sclerosis, enrolled in a pregnancy study.

The CDR3 reads CAISGGRGETQYF. The DNA of the CDR3 is TGTGCCATCAGTGGGGGGAGGGGCGAGACCCAGTACTTC. The chain employs TRBV10-3 and TRBJ2-5; 7 bases map to TRBD2. V was pared by 4 bases and J by 5 bases, with 4 bases of the junction left unmatched. The CDR3 loop spans 13 amino acids. In germline, CDR1 is ENHRY, CDR2 SYGVKD.

The chain is built from TRBV19 and TRBJ2-5, with 7 nucleotides matching TRBD2. Germline CDR1 LNHDA, CDR2 SQIVND (reference sequence). The CDR3 spans 14 residues. V trimming: 5 bases; J trimming: 3 bases; junction bases outside the gene matches: 6. The CDR3 DNA is TGTGCCAGTAGTTCCTCGACTAGCAAAGAGACCCAGTACTTC. Translation gives CASSSSTSKETQYF.

J is TRBJ2-5 and V is TRBV9; D is undetermined. This CDR3 has 14 amino acids. Germline CDR1 is SGDLS and CDR2 is YYNGEE. Between the trimmed V and J ends, which lost 3 bases and 1 base, there was a span of 10 bases. CDR3 nucleotides: TGTGCCAGCAGCGCAACATCGGGCCAAGAGACCCAGTACTTC. It translates to CASSATSGQETQYF.

This chain joins TRBV4-3 and TRBJ2-2; TRBD2 matches 9 bases. CDR3 length equals 16 residues. Germline assignment: CDR1 LGHNA and CDR2 YSLEER. V was pared by 3 bases and J by 1 base, with 3 bases of the junction left unmatched. The CDR3, as DNA: TGCGCCAGCAGCCAGGTAGCGGGGGTGAACACCGGGGAGCTGTTTTTT. It is translated as CASSQVAGVNTGELFF.

The V gene is TRBV7-6, the J gene TRBJ2-5; maybe TRBD2 (5 bases). Germline CDR1 is SGHVS and CDR2 is FNYEAQ. The CDR3 is 13 residues long. V was trimmed by 1 base and J by 5 bases, leaving 8 bases between them. For the CDR3, the DNA is TGTGCCAGCAGCTTAGGGCGCGGGGAGACCCAGTACTTC. It yields the protein CASSLGRGETQYF.

The chain combines TRBV4-2 with TRBJ1-2; a possible D gene is TRBD1 (5 bases). There are 15 residues in the CDR3. Germline loops: CDR1 LGHNA, CDR2 YNFKEQ. V lost 1 base and J 0 bases, leaving 9 bases between the germline ends. CDR3 in amino acids: CASSQGQQANYGYTF. The CDR3 DNA reads as TGTGCCAGCAGCCAAGGACAGCAAGCTAACTATGGCTACACCTTC.

The V call is TRBV19, the J call TRBJ1-6, with 9 positions matching TRBD1. The CDR3 runs 16 residues. The ends lost 4 bases at V and 5 bases at J; junction bases unmatched: 6. Germline CDR1 and CDR2: LNHDA and SQIVND (reference sequence). The CDR3 is CASSTLRDRDNSPLHF. CDR3 nucleotide sequence: TGTGCCAGTAGTACCCTCCGGGACAGGGATAATTCACCCCTCCACTTT.

The V call is TRBV12-5, the J call TRBJ2-4; 7 nucleotides line up with TRBD2. Per the germline V gene, CDR1 is LGHNT and CDR2 is FRNRAP. The J segment lost 8 bases and the V segment lost 2 bases, leaving 9 bases of the junction unmatched. The CDR3 has 15 amino acids. The CDR3 sequence: CASGLTRPGGDIQYF. The CDR3 bases are TGTGCTAGTGGTTTGACCCGTCCGGGGGGTGACATTCAGTACTTC.

The chain uses TRBV5-1 and TRBJ2-3, with 10 bases that match TRBD2. J lost 10 bases, V lost 4 bases, and 9 bases had no gene match. Germline-derived CDR1 and CDR2 are SGHRS and YFSETQ. There are 14 residues in the CDR3. CDR3 region: CASSAGTSVSAQYF. As DNA, the CDR3 is TGCGCCAGCAGCGCCGGGACTAGCGTGTCCGCGCAGTATTTT.

This clone was recorded once. The V gene is TRBV5-4, the J gene TRBJ2-7, with 10 bases lining up with TRBD1. Losses at the gene ends were 5 bases for V and 5 bases for J; bases not matched to a gene: 7. CDR3 size: 14 residues. Germline V gene sequence: CDR1 SGHNT, CDR2 YYREEE (reference sequence). CDR3 nucleotides: TGTGCCAGCAGTCCCGACAGGGGGCGACACGAGCAGTACTTC. It codes for CASSPDRGRHEQYF.

The V gene is TRBV4-3, the J gene TRBJ2-1, with TRBD2 identical over 11 bases. The germline V gene has CDR1 LGHNA and CDR2 YSLEER. The CDR3 spans 17 residues. With V trimmed by 4 bases and J by 9 bases, 14 bases remained unmatched. The CDR3 reads CASSRDSIAGGLSEQFF. CDR3 nucleotide sequence: TGCGCCAGCAGCCGAGATAGTATAGCGGGGGGGCTAAGTGAGCAGTTCTTC.

The sample holds one count of this clone. The V and J genes are TRBV7-6 and TRBJ1-5; possible D gene TRBD1, 6 bases. V gave up 5 bases and J gave up 1 base, with 15 bases separating them. The CDR3 is made up of 16 amino acids. CDR1 and CDR2 from the germline V gene are SGHVS and FNYEAQ. As DNA, the CDR3 is TGTGCCAGCAGCGCAGGGGCAGGGATAAGCAATCAGCCCCAGCATTTT. Translation gives CASSAGAGISNQPQHF.

The chain carries TRBV6-5 and TRBJ1-5; weak D call: TRBD1 (6 bases). The CDR3 runs to 13 residues. The ends were cut back, 2 bases at V and 6 bases at J, with 8 bases in the middle. Germline V lookup: CDR1 MNHEY, CDR2 SVGAGI. The chain's CDR3 is CASSYLRGQPQHF. Written as DNA, the CDR3 is TGTGCCAGCAGTTACCTCAGGGGTCAGCCCCAGCATTTT.

The rearrangement uses TRBV4-2 and TRBJ2-2; 8 bases are a match to TRBD1. CDR3 length: 16 amino acids. Trimming at V came to 1 base and at J to 4 bases, leaving 5 bases not matched to a gene. In germline, CDR1 is LGHNA, CDR2 YNFKEQ. The CDR3 region has the DNA TGTGCCAGCAGCCAAGCAGGGGGCGCGGGCACCGGGGAGCTGTTTTTT. This translates into CASSQAGGAGTGELFF.

This rearrangement joins TRBV30 to TRBJ2-4; D is possibly TRBD1 (5 bases). Germline-derived CDR1 and CDR2 are GTSNPN and SVGIG (reference sequence). The CDR3 contains 16 residues. The ends were cut back, 2 bases at V and 1 base at J, with 15 bases in the middle. CDR3: CAWSPPTPGAKNIQYF. The CDR3 coding sequence is TGTGCCTGGAGTCCCCCGACCCCAGGGGCCAAAAACATTCAGTACTTC.

The rearrangement joins TRBV7-3 to TRBJ2-2, with TRBD2 identical over 8 bases. The CDR3 length is 14 residues. V was clipped by 3 bases and J by 4 bases; unmatched bases: 1. Looked up from germline, CDR1 is SGHTA and CDR2 is FQGTGA. The CDR3 nucleotides are TGTGCCAGCAGCTTTAGCGGGGCCACCGGGGAGCTGTTTTTT. Its protein product is CASSFSGATGELFF.

The chain is built from TRBV5-1 and TRBJ1-1; tentative D call: TRBD1 (6 bases). V was cut by 0 bases and J by 2 bases, with 8 bases left in between. CDR3 length: 14 residues. Germline assignment: CDR1 SGHRS and CDR2 YFSETQ. CDR3 DNA: TGCGCCAGCAGCTTGGGGACAGTCAACACTGAAGCTTTCTTT. It specifies CASSLGTVNTEAFF.

This clone has just one count. The chain carries TRBV7-2 and TRBJ1-5, with TRBD1 as a possible D gene (5 bases). Germline V CDR1 and CDR2: SGHTA, FQGNSA. The germline V and J ends were trimmed by 1 base and 7 bases, with 14 bases remaining between them. CDR3 size: 15 residues. The CDR3 region has the DNA TGTGCCAGCAGCTTAGTCGAAGGGGCTCTCCAGCCCCAGCATTTT. This sequence encodes CASSLVEGALQPQHF.

The V call is TRBV5-6, the J call TRBJ1-1, with D possibly TRBD1 on 5 matching bases. The CDR3 spans 16 residues. The germline V gene has CDR1 SGHDT and CDR2 YYEEEE. V gave up 0 bases and J gave up 1 base, with 13 bases separating them. The CDR3 sequence is CASSLGLGRRNTEAFF. In DNA form, the CDR3 reads TGTGCCAGCAGCTTGGGTTTGGGGCGCCGGAACACTGAAGCTTTCTTT. Based on the CDR3 plus reference TRBV5-6 and TRBJ1-1, the full variable domain is DAGVTQSPTHLIKTRGQQVTLRCSPKSGHDTVSWYQQALGQGPQFIFQYYEEEERQRGNFPDRFSGHQFPNYSSELNVNALLLGDSALYLCASSLGLGRRNTEAFFGQGTRLTVV.

V gene TRBV7-9 combines with J gene TRBJ2-7, with 8 positions matching TRBD1. V lost 5 bases to trimming and J lost 6 bases; unmatched junction nucleotides: 9. The CDR3 runs 14 residues. Per the germline V gene, CDR1 is SEHNR and CDR2 is FQNEAQ (reference sequence). The CDR3 sequence is CASSAPGTGREQYF. Written as DNA, the CDR3 is TGTGCCAGCAGCGCACCCGGGACAGGTCGCGAGCAGTACTTC. Using reference TRBV7-9 and TRBJ2-7 for the parts outside the CDR3, the full variable domain is DTGVSQNPRHKITKRGQNVTFRCDPISEHNRLYWYRQTLGQGPEFLTYFQNEAQLEKSRLLSDRFSAERPKGSFSTLEIQRTEQGDSAMYLCASSAPGTGREQYFGPGTRLTVT.

This CDR3 is CASSPLAGGATDTQYF. In DNA, the CDR3 is TGTGCCAGCAGCCCGTTAGCGGGGGGGGCCACAGATACGCAGTATTTT. V usage is TRBV5-4 and J usage is TRBJ2-3; 11 nucleotides match TRBD2. V was pared by 4 bases and J by 2 bases, with 6 bases of the junction left unmatched. Looked up from germline, CDR1 is SGHNT and CDR2 is YYREEE (reference sequence). This CDR3 contains 16 residues.

The chain uses TRBV9 and TRBJ2-2, with a possible D match to TRBD2 (5 bases). V was cut by 0 bases and J by 4 bases, with 13 bases left in between. Germline lookup yields CDR1 SGDLS and CDR2 YYNGEE. There are 16 residues in the CDR3. CDR3 protein: CASSVDLRGVTGELFF. The CDR3, as DNA: TGTGCCAGCAGCGTAGATCTACGGGGTGTCACCGGGGAGCTGTTTTTT.

This chain connects TRBV30 to TRBJ1-1; 7 positions agree with TRBD1. Losses at the gene ends were 0 bases for V and 1 base for J; bases not matched to a gene: 5. The V gene's germline CDR1 is GTSNPN and CDR2 SVGIG (reference sequence). CDR3 size: 15 residues. This chain's CDR3 is CAWSVTGTENTEAFF. Here the CDR3 DNA reads TGTGCCTGGAGTGTAACCGGGACAGAGAACACTGAAGCTTTCTTT.

This clone was seen once. V is TRBV6-1 and J is TRBJ1-2; TRBD1 is a possible D gene (6 bases). Germline V gene data show CDR1 as MNHNS and CDR2 as SASEGT. The CDR3 totals 13 residues. Trimming took off 6 bases at V and 0 bases at J, with 8 bases between the two ends. CDR3 bases: TGTGCCAGCAGACGGGACACTAACTATGGCTACACCTTC. Protein: CASRRDTNYGYTF.

The V and J genes are TRBV28 and TRBJ2-7; no definite D call. Trimming removed 1 base at V and 0 bases at J, with 10 bases between. The CDR3 is made up of 15 amino acids. Germline V gene lookup returns CDR1 MDHEN and CDR2 SYDVKM. The CDR3 DNA reads as TGTGCCAGCAGTTTATCCCCTTCGAGCTCCTACGAGCAGTACTTC. This gives the protein CASSLSPSSSYEQYF.